This T cell receptor beta chain is drawn from a study of blood T cell repertoires in COVID-19. Background on the study: COVID-19 samples collected from the United States, Italy and Spain covered acute and convalescent phases. T cells, B-cell-depleted T cells, or PBMCs supplied cDNA or gDNA.

In the source study's methods: Using reference gene primer amplification, nucleated cell counts were estimated. This table comes from immunoSEQ multiplex PCR, and its TCRdb copy is limited to in-frame clones, with some not included. V and J calls and clone size are copied from that table; D and trimming were computed from the DNA. The data show roughly 68,000 clones, with roughly three quarters seen just once and roughly a tenth held by the top ten. Per germline, CDR1 SEHNR and CDR2 FQNEAQ (reference sequence). The length of the CDR3 is 11 residues. V lost 2 bases and J lost 8, with 6 bases in between.

The receptor was isolated from a woman in her forties or fifties with acute or convalescent COVID-19. Material for sequencing was peripheral blood. The chain uses TRBV7-9 and TRBJ1-1; D is ambiguous. CDR3 DNA sequence: TGTGCCAGCAGCTTATTAGCAGAAGCTTTCTTT. Translating it yields CASSLLAEAFF.